These 28 T cell receptor beta chains originate from one sample sequenced in a study of blood T cells in healthy people across ages. Sample-barcoded 5' priming and a J-beta primer mix drove a second PCR of roughly 7 to 11 cycles. Using its own MiXCR run on the 5' RACE reads, TCRdb lists one record per CDR3 protein. This sample has about 620,000 distinct CDR3 sequences, with 20% to 25% found just once. Material for sequencing was blood. These receptor sequences come from a man in his 70s in good health.

This chain uses TRBV20-1 with TRBJ2-5; no definite D call. The last part of the DNA fits TRBJ2-7 better; the J call may be wrong. Germline assignment: CDR1 DFQATT and CDR2 SNEGSKA (reference sequence). CDR3 length: 11 residues. CDR3 residues: CSARDYTEQYF. The CDR3 DNA follows: TGCAGTGCTAGAGATTATACCGAGCAGTACTTC.

This clonotype was picked up a small number of times. The rearrangement links TRBV9 to TRBJ1-3, with D tentatively TRBD1 (5 bases). Trimming took off 0 bases at V and 3 bases at J, with 19 bases between the two ends. The CDR3 sequence is 18 residues long. Germline CDR1 is SGDLS and CDR2 is YYNGEE. In DNA, the CDR3 is TGTGCCAGCAGCGTAGCTGGTGGTAGGGGATATCATGGAAACACCATATATTTT. Translation gives CASSVAGGRGYHGNTIYF.

The chain carries TRBV5-1 and TRBJ2-3; unclear D gene. Per germline, CDR1 SGHRS and CDR2 YFSETQ. This CDR3 spans 12 amino acids. The germline V and J ends were trimmed by 3 bases and 6 bases, with 8 bases remaining between them. CDR3 bases: TGCGCCAGCAGCTCGACCGAGGATACGCAGTATTTT. Residues: CASSSTEDTQYF.

The sample holds many counts of this clonotype. The chain employs TRBV5-1 and TRBJ2-3, with D tentatively TRBD1 (6 bases). V was clipped by 0 bases and J by 1 base, with 12 bases between them. Germline CDR1 and CDR2: SGHRS and YFSETQ. The CDR3 consists of 16 residues. In DNA form, the CDR3 reads TGCGCCAGCAGCTTGGGACAGGAACGAGGCACAGATACGCAGTATTTT. Protein product: CASSLGQERGTDTQYF.

In this sample, this clonotype turned up many times. The rearrangement joins TRBV12-3 or TRBV12-4 to TRBJ2-5, with 12 bases fitting TRBD2. The CDR3 totals 18 residues. Losses at the gene ends were 2 bases for V and 0 bases for J; bases not matched to a gene: 7. The chain's CDR3 is CASSLPRLAGVNQETQYF. The CDR3 DNA follows: TGTGCCAGCAGTTTACCCCGACTAGCGGGGGTGAACCAAGAGACCCAGTACTTC.

The chain carries TRBV7-2 and TRBJ2-3, with D maybe TRBD2 (7 bases). The CDR3 runs 15 residues. V gave up 11 bases and J gave up 2 bases, with 20 bases separating them. Germline V gene data show CDR1 as SGHTA and CDR2 as FQGNSA. The CDR3 sequence: CAPGGGHHATDTQYF. The CDR3 coding sequence is TGTGCCCCTGGGGGGGGCCACCACGCCACAGATACGCAGTATTTT.

The chain recombines TRBV2 with TRBJ1-6; 8 positions match TRBD1. Germline V gives CDR1 SNHLY, CDR2 FYNNEI. There are 14 residues in the CDR3. V lost 8 bases to trimming and J lost 3 bases; unmatched junction nucleotides: 3. CDR3 loop: CASQQGDYNSPLHF. DNA for the CDR3: TGTGCCAGCCAACAGGGGGACTATAATTCACCCCTCCACTTT.

The V call is TRBV20-1, the J call TRBJ2-5, with a tentative D call TRBD2 (6 bases). The DNA matches TRBJ2-1 better at its end, which makes the J call doubtful. Germline V gene data show CDR1 as DFQATT and CDR2 as SNEGSKA (reference sequence). This CDR3 has 13 residues. Written as DNA, the CDR3 is TGCAGTGCTAGCCCGGGGGTGAGGAGTGAGCAGTTCTTC. This encodes CSASPGVRSEQFF.

This clonotype was observed a handful of times. A junction end diverges from the germline sequence, so it may reflect a read error. The genes are TRBV4-1 and TRBJ2-5; D unclear. There are 14 residues in the CDR3. The germline V gene has CDR1 MGHRA and CDR2 YSYEKL. CDR3 coding DNA: TGCGCCAGCAGCCTGAACACAGCCCAAGAGATCCAGTACTTC. Translated: CASSLNTAQEIQYF.

The sample holds a few counts of this clonotype. The chain recombines TRBV27 with TRBJ1-4, with 8 bases identical to TRBD1. Germline CDR1 MNHEY, CDR2 SMNVEV (reference sequence). V dropped 6 bases and J dropped 10; count of bases not matched to a gene: 10. This CDR3 is 14 amino acids long. CDR3 coding DNA: TGTGCCAGCAGCGAGGCAGGGGGCGCGGGAAAACTGTTTTTT. Its translation: CASSEAGGAGKLFF.

The V call is TRBV12-3 or TRBV12-4, the J call TRBJ2-7, with 11 bases identical to TRBD1. V gave up 1 base and J gave up 4 bases; unmatched junction bases: 9. The CDR3 has 17 amino acids. The CDR3 nucleotides are TGTGCCAGCAGTTTAGGGACAGGGGGCGGGTTCGTTTACGAGCAGTACTTC. Translation: CASSLGTGGGFVYEQYF.

This clonotype was seen many times. CDR3: CASSPAPGQGANTF. The CDR3 nucleotides are TGTGCCAGCAGCCCCGCCCCGGGACAGGGGGCTAACACCTTC. V usage is TRBV7-2 and J usage is TRBJ1-2; 12 nucleotides agree with TRBD1. The CDR3 is 14 residues long. The J segment lost 12 bases and the V segment lost 5 bases, leaving 10 bases of the junction unmatched. The germline CDR1 and CDR2 sequences are SGHTA and FQGNSA.

In DNA, the CDR3 is TGTGCCAGTAGTATTGTTACGGGGGGGCAGCGGGAGACCCAGTACTTC. Translation: CASSIVTGGQRETQYF. V is TRBV19 and J is TRBJ2-5, with 8 bases identical to TRBD2. This CDR3 has 16 residues. V dropped 3 bases and J dropped 5; count of bases not matched to a gene: 11. Germline CDR1 LNHDA, CDR2 SQIVND (reference sequence).

The rearrangement joins TRBV28 to TRBJ2-1, with TRBD1 matching over 7 bases. CDR1 is MDHEN, CDR2 SYDVKM, per germline. V lost 3 bases to trimming and J lost 4 bases; unmatched junction nucleotides: 9. This CDR3 comprises 16 residues. CDR3 in amino acids: CASSFLRTGIYNEQFF. The CDR3 DNA reads TGTGCCAGCAGTTTCCTCCGGACAGGTATATACAATGAGCAGTTCTTC.

CDR3 nucleotides: TGTGCCATCAGCGGGGACAGGGTTCCCAAGGGTGAGCAGTTCTTC. This gives the protein CAISGDRVPKGEQFF. The chain links TRBV10-3 to TRBJ2-1, with 9 bases that match TRBD1. The germline V gene has CDR1 ENHRY and CDR2 SYGVKD. The V gene end was trimmed by 6 bases and the J gene end by 9 bases; junction bases not matched to a gene: 12. This CDR3 has 15 amino acids.

This clonotype has a count of ten or more. The chain is built from TRBV3-1 and TRBJ2-5; D gene ambiguous. The length of the CDR3 is 15 residues. Looked up from germline, CDR1 is LGHDT and CDR2 is YNNKEL (reference sequence). V gave up 1 base and J gave up 6 bases, with 15 bases separating them. CDR3 nucleotide sequence: TGTGCCAGCAGCCAAGGCTCACCGGTAGGGAAGACCCAGTACTTC. It specifies CASSQGSPVGKTQYF.

Here the CDR3 DNA reads TGCGCCAGCAGCGACCGGGACTATGATACGCAGTATTTT. Translation: CASSDRDYDTQYF. V gene TRBV4-3 combines with J gene TRBJ2-3, with TRBD2 matching over 7 bases. The germline gives CDR1 LGHNA, CDR2 YSLEER. The CDR3 totals 13 residues. V dropped 5 bases and J dropped 6; count of bases not matched to a gene: 5.

The J gene is TRBJ2-7, the V gene TRBV7-9, with a tentative D call TRBD1 (7 bases). This CDR3 is 13 amino acids long. Trimming removed 7 bases from V and 2 bases from J, with 12 bases in between. Looked up from germline, CDR1 is SEHNR and CDR2 is FQNEAQ (reference sequence). For the CDR3, the DNA is TGTGCCAGCACCCAGGGGGGCCCCTACGAGCAGTACTTC. Protein: CASTQGGPYEQYF.

In this sample, this clonotype turned up a few times. The chain couples TRBV12-5 to TRBJ2-5, with D possibly being TRBD2 (6 bases). Judging by the DNA end, TRBJ2-1 fits better; the J call may be wrong. The CDR3 spans 14 residues. The germline V gene encodes CDR1 LGHNT and CDR2 FRNRAP. The CDR3 DNA is TGTGCTAGTGGTGGTACTAGCTTTTTCGGTGAGCAGTTCTTC. The encoded protein is CASGGTSFFGEQFF.

The sample holds a few counts of this clonotype. This sequence joins TRBV20-1 and TRBJ2-7, with D tentatively TRBD1 or TRBD2 (6 bases each). V was shortened by 5 bases and J by 5 bases, with 16 bases between the two germline ends. This CDR3 has 13 amino acids. From germline, CDR1 is DFQATT and CDR2 SNEGSKA (reference sequence). CDR3 residues: CSAATPGADEQYF. DNA for the CDR3: TGCAGTGCTGCCACCCCGGGGGCTGACGAGCAGTACTTC.

This clonotype came up a few times. This chain links TRBV20-1 with TRBJ2-1; TRBD2 matches at 10 bases. The CDR3 sequence is 17 residues long. J was trimmed by 7 bases and V by 4 bases; bases with no gene match: 16. Looked up from germline, CDR1 is DFQATT and CDR2 is SNEGSKA (reference sequence). CDR3 in DNA: TGCAGTGCTAAAATACACAAACTAGCGGGAAATTATAATGAGCAGTTCTTC. Its protein product is CSAKIHKLAGNYNEQFF.

The CDR3 DNA reads as TGTGCCAGCAGTGTTGGACTAGCGGGAGGGTTTGAGCAGTTCTTC. This translates into CASSVGLAGGFEQFF. The chain uses TRBV6-1 and TRBJ2-1, with TRBD2 identical over 15 bases. This CDR3 comprises 15 residues. The germline V gene encodes CDR1 MNHNS and CDR2 SASEGT. Trimming cost V 4 bases and J 9 bases; bases outside gene matches: 4.

This chain links TRBV20-1 with TRBJ2-1, with 10 bases matching TRBD2. Germline V gene sequence: CDR1 DFQATT, CDR2 SNEGSKA (reference sequence). The CDR3 extends over 16 amino acids. V shed 5 bases, J shed 1 base, and the junction held 8 bases outside the gene matches. The CDR3 loop reads CSASSLAGGSYNEQFF. CDR3 nucleotides: TGCAGTGCTTCTTCCTTAGCGGGAGGATCCTACAATGAGCAGTTCTTC.

The CDR3 coding sequence is TGTGCCAGCAGTGAATGGGGAAAAATGAACACTGAAGCTTTCTTT. Translated, it gives CASSEWGKMNTEAFF. This chain joins TRBV6-1 and TRBJ1-1, with D unclear. V shed 2 bases and J shed 0 bases, with 10 bases lying between them. The CDR3 extends over 15 amino acids. From germline, CDR1 is MNHNS and CDR2 SASEGT.

CDR3 bases: TGTGCCAGCAGCAGCGGGAGTGTTGAGCAGTTCTTC. Amino acid sequence: CASSSGSVEQFF. The gene calls are TRBV12-3 or TRBV12-4 and TRBJ2-5; 8 bases map to TRBD2. With the DNA end fitting TRBJ2-1 better, the J assignment may be wrong. The length of the CDR3 is 12 residues.

In its sample, this clonotype was seen a few times. V and J are TRBV6-5 and TRBJ2-6; no firm D call. This CDR3 has 14 residues. V lost 2 bases and J lost 2, with 4 bases in between. CDR1 MNHEY and CDR2 SVGAGI come from the germline V gene. The CDR3 region is CASSYIAGANVLTF. As DNA, the CDR3 is TGTGCCAGCAGTTACATAGCTGGGGCCAACGTCCTGACTTTC.

This clonotype has at least ten counts. V gene TRBV29-1 combines with J gene TRBJ2-5; 9 nucleotides align to TRBD1. Germline values: CDR1 SQVTM, CDR2 ANQGSEA. With 5 bases clipped from V and 5 bases from J, the junction kept 9 bases outside the gene matches. The CDR3 has 14 amino acids. CDR3 sequence: CSVSPGQGGETQYF. In DNA, the CDR3 is TGCAGCGTTTCTCCGGGACAGGGCGGCGAGACCCAGTACTTC.

This clonotype turned up a few times. J is TRBJ2-3 and V is TRBV10-3; D is unclear. The V end lost 2 bases, the J end lost 0 bases, and 6 bases lay between the germline ends. Germline lookup yields CDR1 ENHRY and CDR2 SYGVKD. The CDR3 covers 14 residues. In DNA form, the CDR3 reads TGTGCCATCAGTGAGGCCGCTAGCACAGATACGCAGTATTTT. Its translation is CAISEAASTDTQYF.